The TCR beta chain under discussion was sequenced for a study of blood T cell repertoires in COVID-19. Sequenced by immunoSEQ multiplex PCR; TCRdb stores in-frame clones only, minus some. The profile shows around 250,000 clones, around 90% of them singletons. The sequence came from a man aged 45 to 65 who had been exposed to COVID-19. Sequencing was carried out using PBMCs or T cells enriched from blood (not recorded which).

CDR3 sequence (DNA): TGTGCCAGTAAGGACAGGGGGCGTCCAGATACGCAGTATTTT. Encoded protein: CASKDRGRPDTQYF. This chain uses TRBV19 with TRBJ2-3, with 11 nucleotides matching TRBD1. Trimming cost V 7 bases and J 4 bases; bases outside gene matches: 4. Germline loops: CDR1 LNHDA, CDR2 SQIVND (reference sequence). The CDR3 covers 14 residues. The full variable domain, in which reference TRBV19 and TRBJ2-3 provide the parts outside the CDR3, is DGGITQSPKYLFRKEGQNVTLSCEQNLNHDAMYWYRQDPGQGLRLIYYSQIVNDFQKGDIAEGYSVSREKKESFPLTVTSAQKNPTAFYLCASKDRGRPDTQYFGPGTRLTVL.